This is a list of T cell receptor beta chains from one sample in a study of blood T cell repertoires in COVID-19. Sequenced by immunoSEQ multiplex PCR; TCRdb stores in-frame clones only, minus some. This table holds about 520,000 clones, 80% to 90% found once. Sequencing used peripheral blood. These TCRs come from a human donor in a cohort sampled during active COVID-19. The CDR3 runs from the conserved cysteine through the conserved F or W. Each record gives: V gene, D gene, J gene, clone size, CDR3 protein, CDR3 DNA. The D gene is left open where the match is weak. Rows may omit the clone size; those that give it use once, few, many or a size class.

v_call: TRBV30
d_call: TRBD1
j_call: TRBJ2-2
clone_size: -
cdr3_aa: CAWSPPRTGGRGELFF
cdr3_nt: TGTGCCTGGAGCCCACCGCGGACAGGGGGCAGAGGGGAGCTGTTTTTT

v_call: TRBV6-2/TRBV6-3
d_call: -
j_call: TRBJ1-3
clone_size: -
cdr3_aa: CATIPRTGSSGNTIYF
cdr3_nt: TGTGCCACCATCCCGAGGACGGGGAGCTCTGGAAACACCATATATTTT

v_call: TRBV10-2
d_call: -
j_call: TRBJ1-5
clone_size: -
cdr3_aa: CASSPSRGYSNQPQHF
cdr3_nt: TGCGCCAGCAGCCCCTCTCGGGGTTATAGCAATCAGCCCCAGCATTTT

v_call: TRBV11-2
d_call: -
j_call: TRBJ2-7
clone_size: -
cdr3_aa: CASSLGRNYEQYF
cdr3_nt: TGTGCCAGCAGCTTAGGGAGGAACTACGAGCAGTACTTC

v_call: TRBV27
d_call: -
j_call: TRBJ1-1
clone_size: -
cdr3_aa: CASSLRRGGEAFF
cdr3_nt: TGTGCCAGCAGTTTAAGGAGGGGAGGTGAAGCTTTCTTT

v_call: TRBV11-2
d_call: TRBD2
j_call: TRBJ2-5
clone_size: -
cdr3_aa: CASSFRGREETQYF
cdr3_nt: TGTGCCAGCAGCTTTCGCGGGAGGGAAGAGACCCAGTACTTC

v_call: TRBV13
d_call: -
j_call: TRBJ2-7
clone_size: -
cdr3_aa: CASHVYEQYF
cdr3_nt: TGTGCCAGCCATGTTTACGAGCAGTACTTC

v_call: TRBV27
d_call: -
j_call: TRBJ1-4
clone_size: -
cdr3_aa: CASSAKPGLTNEKLFF
cdr3_nt: TGTGCCAGCAGTGCTAAACCGGGACTGACTAATGAAAAACTGTTTTTT

v_call: TRBV11-2
d_call: TRBD1
j_call: TRBJ1-5
clone_size: few
cdr3_aa: CASSSDREGQPQHF
cdr3_nt: TGTGCCAGCAGCTCGGACAGGGAGGGACAGCCCCAGCATTTT

v_call: TRBV4-2
d_call: -
j_call: TRBJ2-7
clone_size: once
cdr3_aa: CASSQDEGGGAYEQYF
cdr3_nt: TGTGCCAGCAGCCAAGACGAGGGAGGGGGGGCCTACGAGCAGTACTTC

v_call: TRBV7-2
d_call: -
j_call: TRBJ1-3
clone_size: -
cdr3_aa: CASSLFAGRASGNTIYF
cdr3_nt: TGTGCCAGCAGCTTATTCGCGGGTAGGGCCTCTGGAAACACCATATATTTT

v_call: TRBV5-1
d_call: TRBD2
j_call: TRBJ2-3
clone_size: -
cdr3_aa: CASSGAGGLTDTQYF
cdr3_nt: TGCGCCAGCAGCGGAGCGGGAGGTCTCACAGATACGCAGTATTTT

v_call: TRBV7-9
d_call: TRBD2
j_call: TRBJ2-1
clone_size: -
cdr3_aa: CASSLGGFAGGSYNEQFF
cdr3_nt: TGTGCCAGCAGCTTAGGGGGATTCGCGGGAGGCTCCTACAATGAGCAGTTCTTC

v_call: TRBV28
d_call: -
j_call: TRBJ1-3
clone_size: -
cdr3_aa: CASSLKGPSGNTIYF
cdr3_nt: TGTGCCAGCAGTTTGAAGGGGCCCTCTGGAAACACCATATATTTT

v_call: TRBV10-2
d_call: -
j_call: TRBJ2-3
clone_size: -
cdr3_aa: CATSLGPGTDTQYF
cdr3_nt: TGCGCCACCTCTCTGGGGCCGGGCACAGATACGCAGTATTTT

v_call: TRBV11-2
d_call: -
j_call: TRBJ2-3
clone_size: -
cdr3_aa: CASSLVLADTQYF
cdr3_nt: TGTGCCAGCAGCTTAGTTCTAGCTGATACGCAGTATTTT

v_call: TRBV5-4
d_call: -
j_call: TRBJ2-7
clone_size: -
cdr3_aa: CASSLVGSVSYEQYF
cdr3_nt: TGTGCCAGCAGCTTGGTGGGTAGCGTCTCCTACGAGCAGTACTTC

v_call: TRBV10-3
d_call: TRBD1
j_call: TRBJ1-1
clone_size: few
cdr3_aa: CATQGAITEAFF
cdr3_nt: TGTGCCACCCAGGGGGCTATAACTGAAGCTTTCTTT

v_call: TRBV12-5
d_call: TRBD1
j_call: TRBJ2-4
clone_size: -
cdr3_aa: CASGCGTGVAKNIQYF
cdr3_nt: TGTGCTAGTGGTTGTGGGACAGGTGTAGCCAAAAACATTCAGTACTTC

v_call: TRBV30
d_call: TRBD2
j_call: TRBJ2-5
clone_size: -
cdr3_aa: CAWSVLGTSGRQETQYF
cdr3_nt: TGTGCCTGGAGTGTACTTGGGACTAGCGGGAGACAAGAGACCCAGTACTTC